This passage covers 21 T cell receptor beta chains from one sample sequenced in a study of cytomegalovirus exposure and HLA in healthy donors. In the PCR, 60 Vbeta and 13 Jbeta primers were used. Sequencing was performed with immunoSEQ multiplex PCR; in TCRdb, only in-frame clones are kept and a portion is missing. The sample contains some 110,000 clones, 81% of which appear only once. Sequencing was carried out using PBMCs. All receptors come from a woman aged 30 to 39 in good health and CMV-seronegative.

The rearrangement joins TRBV28 to TRBJ2-7; D is possibly TRBD1 (6 bases). V was pared by 6 bases and J by 3 bases, with 15 bases between. Germline V gene lookup returns CDR1 MDHEN and CDR2 SYDVKM. CDR3 length: 14 residues. CDR3 DNA sequence: TGTGCCAGCAGGCGAAGGGGGACCTACTACGAGCAGTACTTC. Its protein is CASRRRGTYYEQYF.

This chain links TRBV12-1 with TRBJ2-7; TRBD1 reflects the table's D call only, with no check against the DNA. TRBV12-1 is deemed a pseudogene. The CDR3 runs to 15 residues. The DNA of the CDR3 is TGTGCCAGCAGCTTCTGGACAGGGAAATCCTACGAGCAGTACTTC. Protein: CASSFWTGKSYEQYF.

The chain links TRBV27 to TRBJ2-5; D is possibly TRBD1 (5 bases). Trimming cost V 0 bases and J 2 bases, with 13 bases left between them. The germline gives CDR1 MNHEY, CDR2 SMNVEV (reference sequence). The CDR3 spans 16 residues. CDR3 in DNA: TGTGCCAGCAGTTTATCCGCCCTCAACAGGCAAGAGACCCAGTACTTC. The encoded protein is CASSLSALNRQETQYF.

The chain joins TRBV7-8 to TRBJ1-6; D is possibly TRBD1 (6 bases). Germline CDR1 is SGHVS and CDR2 is FQNEAQ. The ends were cut back, 1 base at V and 9 bases at J, with 13 bases in the middle. The CDR3 totals 15 residues. Here the CDR3 reads CASSLEAGVRSPLHF. CDR3 DNA: TGTGCCAGCAGCTTAGAGGCAGGGGTCCGTTCACCCCTCCACTTT.

This chain connects TRBV13 to TRBJ1-6; TRBD1 aligns across 9 bases. The CDR3 spans 14 residues. CDR1 and CDR2 from the germline V gene are PRHDT and FYEKMQ (reference sequence). With 4 bases clipped from V and 7 bases from J, the junction kept 2 bases outside the gene matches. The CDR3 loop reads CASSSGTGNSPLHF. The CDR3 DNA is TGTGCCAGCAGCTCTGGGACAGGGAATTCACCCCTCCACTTT.

Of note for this clone: A read error may account for a junction end that differs from germline. J is TRBJ1-5 and V is TRBV4-3; the D is unclear. Germline V gene sequence: CDR1 LGHNA, CDR2 YSLEER. The CDR3 length is 12 residues. CDR3: CTSSRHRQPQHF. DNA of the CDR3: TGCACCAGCAGCCGCCATCGGCAGCCCCAGCATTTT.

The genes are TRBV30 and TRBJ1-1; TRBD1 aligns across 7 bases. The CDR3 covers 14 residues. The trim removed 0 bases at V and 10 bases at J, leaving 11 bases unmatched. Germline CDR1 and CDR2: GTSNPN and SVGIG (reference sequence). The DNA for the CDR3 is TGTGCCTGGAGTGTAACCGGACAGGCCGGGGGAGCTTTCTTT. Translation gives CAWSVTGQAGGAFF. Full variable domain (outside the CDR3, taken from reference TRBV30 and TRBJ1-1): SQTIHQWPATLVQPVGSPLSLECTVEGTSNPNLYWYRQAAGRGLQLLFYSVGIGQISSEVPQNLSASRPQDRQFILSSKKLLLSDSGFYLCAWSVTGQAGGAFFGQGTRLTVV.

V gene TRBV27 combines with J gene TRBJ2-1; D not resolved. The CDR3 is 16 amino acids. Germline V gene lookup returns CDR1 MNHEY and CDR2 SMNVEV (reference sequence). Trimming took off 0 bases at V and 0 bases at J, with 9 bases between the two ends. The CDR3 spells CASSLSSVLSYNEQFF. CDR3 coding DNA: TGTGCCAGCAGTTTATCGTCCGTCCTCTCCTACAATGAGCAGTTCTTC.

This sequence joins TRBV6-5 and TRBJ1-2, with D perhaps matching TRBD1 (5 bases). V lost 5 bases and J 4 bases, leaving 11 bases between the germline ends. In germline, CDR1 is MNHEY, CDR2 SVGAGI. This CDR3 is built from 13 residues. CDR3 in DNA: TGTGCCAGCAGTGAGACAGTGGGCTATGGCTACACCTTC. This gives the protein CASSETVGYGYTF.

This clone was picked up a small number of times. This chain joins TRBV6-4 and TRBJ2-2; 7 positions agree with TRBD2. Trimming cost V 3 bases and J 7 bases; bases outside gene matches: 8. Germline V gene data show CDR1 as MRHNA and CDR2 as SNTAGT. The CDR3 runs 15 residues. The CDR3 bases are TGTGCCAGCAGTGAAGAAGGAGCGGGAAACGGGGAGCTGTTTTTT. Translating gives CASSEEGAGNGELFF.

The chain joins TRBV29-1 to TRBJ2-7, with D perhaps TRBD1 (5 bases). Trimming pared 5 bases from V and 6 bases from J, leaving 8 bases between. CDR1 and CDR2 from the germline V gene are SQVTM and ANQGSEA. The CDR3 sequence is 10 residues long. The CDR3, as DNA: TGCAGCGTTCAGGGTGCCGAGCAGTACTTC. This translates into CSVQGAEQYF.

The rearrangement uses TRBV5-4 and TRBJ2-3; D gene uncertain. V was trimmed by 0 bases and J by 2 bases, leaving 4 bases between them. Germline CDR1 reads SGHNT; CDR2 reads YYREEE (reference sequence). There are 13 residues in the CDR3. This CDR3 is CASSLDFTDTQYF. For the CDR3, the DNA is TGTGCCAGCAGCTTGGACTTCACAGATACGCAGTATTTT.

The chain combines TRBV5-4 with TRBJ2-3, with 8 bases matching TRBD2. CDR1 and CDR2 from the germline V gene are SGHNT and YYREEE (reference sequence). The length of the CDR3 is 17 residues. The trim removed 2 bases at V and 6 bases at J, leaving 14 bases unmatched. CDR3 protein: CASSFGGTGGPSDTQYF. The CDR3 nucleotides are TGTGCCAGCAGCTTTGGTGGAACGGGGGGGCCGTCGGATACGCAGTATTTT.

This clone was counted a few times. The chain combines TRBV4-2 with TRBJ2-1, with 7 positions matching TRBD1. Losses at the gene ends were 9 bases for V and 0 bases for J; bases not matched to a gene: 8. The length of the CDR3 is 15 residues. CDR1 LGHNA and CDR2 YNFKEQ come from the germline V gene. The chain's CDR3 is CASSRGSSSYNEQFF. As DNA, the CDR3 is TGTGCCAGTTCCAGGGGGTCCAGCTCCTACAATGAGCAGTTCTTC.

The chain uses TRBV7-2 and TRBJ2-1; TRBD1 is a possible D gene (6 bases). Trimming stripped 4 bases from V and 0 bases from J, with 19 bases between. This CDR3 has 18 residues. Germline values: CDR1 SGHTA, CDR2 FQGNSA. CDR3 DNA sequence: TGTGCCAGCAGCTCCCAGCCTTTACAGGGAAGCTCCTACAATGAGCAGTTCTTC. It codes for CASSSQPLQGSSYNEQFF.

The genes are TRBV9 and TRBJ2-5, with 9 bases matching TRBD1. The V segment lost 4 bases and the J segment 5 bases; nucleotides outside the gene matches: 3. The CDR3 consists of 13 residues. Germline CDR1 and CDR2: SGDLS and YYNGEE. In nucleotides, the CDR3 is TGTGCCAGCAGCCAAGGACAGGGGGAGACCCAGTACTTC. It encodes CASSQGQGETQYF.

V and J are TRBV7-9 and TRBJ2-2; tentative D call: TRBD2 (5 bases). V was pared by 5 bases and J by 6 bases, with 22 bases between. This CDR3 has 17 amino acids. Germline V CDR1 and CDR2: SEHNR, FQNEAQ (reference sequence). In nucleotides, the CDR3 is TGTGCCAGCAGCCCTCTGCGGGTAGCTGGGTTTGCCGGGGAGCTGTTTTTT. This gives the protein CASSPLRVAGFAGELFF.

The genes are TRBV6-5 and TRBJ2-6; TRBD1 might be the D (5 bases). V was clipped by 8 bases and J by 2 bases, with 10 bases between them. This CDR3 has 14 amino acids. CDR1 is MNHEY, CDR2 SVGAGI, per germline. CDR3 DNA: TGTGCCAGCCTGCCAGGGCCTGGGGCCAACGTCCTGACTTTC. Its protein product is CASLPGPGANVLTF.

The genes are TRBV15 and TRBJ2-1; perhaps TRBD1 as D (5 bases). The germline CDR1 and CDR2 sequences are LNHNV and YYDKDF (reference sequence). CDR3 size: 14 residues. V lost 1 base and J lost 7, with 11 bases in between. The CDR3 DNA follows: TGTGCCACCAGCAGAGGACAGAACCCAAATGAGCAGTTCTTC. Its protein product is CATSRGQNPNEQFF.

This chain links TRBV19 with TRBJ2-2, with 7 bases aligning to TRBD2. This CDR3 comprises 16 residues. The J segment lost 0 bases and the V segment lost 2 bases, leaving 3 bases of the junction unmatched. The V gene's germline CDR1 is LNHDA and CDR2 SQIVND (reference sequence). The CDR3 loop reads CASSITSVTNTGELFF. The CDR3 nucleotides are TGTGCCAGTAGTATAACTAGCGTAACGAACACCGGGGAGCTGTTTTTT.

This clone came up once. This chain connects TRBV11-2 to TRBJ1-2, with D uncertain. The CDR3 has 16 amino acids. From germline, CDR1 is SGHAT and CDR2 FQNNGV. V was pared by 4 bases and J by 5 bases, with 20 bases between. CDR3 sequence (DNA): TGTGCCAGCAGCTCTCTAACCGGAGACTCCGCGTATGGCTACACCTTC. The encoded protein is CASSSLTGDSAYGYTF. Full variable domain (outside the CDR3, taken from reference TRBV11-2 and TRBJ1-2): EAGVAQSPRYKIIEKRQSVAFWCNPISGHATLYWYQQILGQGPKLLIQFQNNGVVDDSQLPKDRFSAERLKGVDSTLKIQPAKLEDSAVYLCASSSLTGDSAYGYTFGSGTRLTVV.